Sequencing of this T cell receptor (beta chain) was carried out in a study of CD8+CD57+ T cells in acquired aplastic anemia (dated by TCRdb to 2016 to 2018). The study in broad terms: Extracted DNA from sorted CD4+ and CD8+ cells averaged about 2.9 ug, ranging from roughly 0.19 to 27.4 ug. CD8+CD57+ expansion was defined as frequency above the mean frequency observed in healthy subjects. The study at large found these results: No significant difference in CD8+ Simpson's diversity was found between patients and healthy controls (P=0.060). Around 31 CD8+ CDR3 sequences were shared between patients and controls but appeared highly expressed in patients and within their immunodominant clones.

TCR beta VDJ combination and CDR3 sequence profiling used genomic DNA as the template. An Illumina HiSeq 2000 was the platform used for TCR repertoire sequencing. In the original analysis: Repertoires were assessed using TRBV/TRBJ rearrangement plots, CDR3 size and DJ length profiles, and Simpson's diversity index. The most abundant DNA sequence in the deep sequencing data was defined as the immunodominant clone. CDR3 amino acid sequences were screened for sharing across subjects and compared with published repertoires and the VDJdb database. TCRdb applied fastp at Q25 and MiXCR to the public reads, then kept only in-frame beta chains. When rows share a CDR3 protein, they turn into one entry using the most common DNA and genes. These V and J calls derive from TCRdb rather than the authors' analysis. The table for this sample lists 150,000 to 200,000 distinct CDR3 sequences; less than 50% of them were counted only once. More than 30% of the sample is held by the ten biggest clonotypes.

This clonotype was seen only once. This receptor's antigen is unknown. The record has no base qualities; no much larger clone is one base away. One read gives only weak evidence. V gives up 3 bases and J gives up 4 bases, and the segment between their germline ends measures 12 bases. The CDR3 goes from the cysteine to the phenylalanine over 13 residues. Just CDR3 DNA is preserved here, 39 bases in frame from base 1. CDR1 and CDR2, looked up from the germline V gene, are SQVTM and ANQGSEA. Patients chosen for sequencing had shown expansion of CD8+CD57+ cells by flow cytometry. Every patient had a diagnosis of severe acquired aplastic anemia based on International Study of Aplastic Anemia and Agranulocytosis and Camitta criteria. No patient had received any therapy when blood was sampled. In this study, sorted CD4+ and CD8+ T cells from the blood of healthy subjects and of severe aplastic anemia patients had their TCR repertoires deep-sequenced. Patients were enrolled in the USA under clinicaltrials.gov protocols 00001620, 01623167, 00001397, 00071045, 00081523 and 00961064. Ficoll-Paque density gradient centrifugation was used to isolate peripheral blood mononuclear cells. CD4+ and CD8+ T cells were sorted by FACS or magnetic beads before DNA extraction.

The clonotype comes from a human donor with aplastic anemia. The sample consisted of sorted CD4+, CD8+, or CD8+CD57+ T cells (not recorded which) from PBMCs. Rearrangement joined TRBV29-1 to TRBJ2-5; possibly the D gene is TRBD2, per 6 matching bases. The nucleotides read TGCAGCGTTGACACCCTCGGGGGAGAGACCCAGTACTTC. This encodes CSVDTLGGETQYF.